The following is a T cell receptor beta chain sequence with its context. Its antigen is still unknown. This entry is derived from a study of OX40 agonist ivuxolimab in advanced cancers. Study-level findings and limits: Average numbers of expanded clones were greater in CD8+ T cells than in CD4+. Among the least clonally expanded were partial responders at 0.1-3.0 mg/kg.

Method: immunoSEQ multiplex PCR; TCRdb's copy keeps in-frame clones and lacks some. The data hold tens of thousands of clones, with roughly 80% observed a single time. This receptor was taken from an adult with an advanced solid tumor such as melanoma, head and neck, liver or kidney cancer. Sequenced material: CD4+ or CD8+ T cells sorted from blood, taken in a trial of the OX40 agonist ivuxolimab.

The CDR3 protein is CASSPRTGNVGEKLFF. The DNA for the CDR3 is TGTGCCAGCAGCCCAAGGACAGGGAACGTGGGTGAAAAACTGTTTTTT. This rearrangement joins TRBV11-2 to TRBJ1-4; 8 positions agree with TRBD1. CDR1 is SGHAT and CDR2 is FQNNGV in the germline V gene. Unmatched junction bases numbered 12, after V lost 5 bases and J lost 7 bases. This CDR3 contains 16 residues.